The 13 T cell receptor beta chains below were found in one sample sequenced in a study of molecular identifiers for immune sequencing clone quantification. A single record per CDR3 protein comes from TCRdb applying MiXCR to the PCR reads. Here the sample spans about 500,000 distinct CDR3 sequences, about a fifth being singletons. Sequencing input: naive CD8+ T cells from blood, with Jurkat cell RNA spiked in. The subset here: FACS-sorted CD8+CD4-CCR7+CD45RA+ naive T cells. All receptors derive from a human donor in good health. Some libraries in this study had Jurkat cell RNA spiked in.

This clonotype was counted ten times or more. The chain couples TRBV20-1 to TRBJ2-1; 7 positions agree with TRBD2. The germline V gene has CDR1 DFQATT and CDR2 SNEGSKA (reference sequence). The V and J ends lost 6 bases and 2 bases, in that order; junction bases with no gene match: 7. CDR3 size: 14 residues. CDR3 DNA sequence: TGCAGTGCGAAATCTAGCGGAGCCTACAATGAGCAGTTCTTC. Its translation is CSAKSSGAYNEQFF.

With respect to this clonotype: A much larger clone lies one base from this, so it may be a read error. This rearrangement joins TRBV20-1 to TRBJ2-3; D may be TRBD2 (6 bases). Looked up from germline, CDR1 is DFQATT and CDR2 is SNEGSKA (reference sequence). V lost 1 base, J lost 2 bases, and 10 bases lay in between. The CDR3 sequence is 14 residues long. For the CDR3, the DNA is TGCAGTGCTAGAGCCGGGACTGACACAGATACGCAGTATTTT. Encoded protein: CSARAGTDTDTQYF.

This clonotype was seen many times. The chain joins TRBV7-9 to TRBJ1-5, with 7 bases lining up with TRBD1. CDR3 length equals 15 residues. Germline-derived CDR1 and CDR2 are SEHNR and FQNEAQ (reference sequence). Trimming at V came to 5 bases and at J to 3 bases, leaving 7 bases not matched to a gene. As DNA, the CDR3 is TGTGCCAGCAGCCCCACAGGGGAAAACAATCAGCCCCAGCATTTT. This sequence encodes CASSPTGENNQPQHF.

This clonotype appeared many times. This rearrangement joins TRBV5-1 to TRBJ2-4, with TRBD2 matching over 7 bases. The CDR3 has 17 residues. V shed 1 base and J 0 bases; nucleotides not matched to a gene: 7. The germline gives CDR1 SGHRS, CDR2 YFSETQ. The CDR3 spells CASSLSGEGLAKNIQYF. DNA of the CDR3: TGCGCCAGCAGCTTGTCGGGGGAGGGGCTAGCCAAAAACATTCAGTACTTC. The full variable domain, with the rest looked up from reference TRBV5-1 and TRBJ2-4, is KAGVTQTPRYLIKTRGQQVTLSCSPISGHRSVSWYQQTPGQGLQFLFEYFSETQRNKGNFPGRFSGRQFSNSRSEMNVSTLELGDSALYLCASSLSGEGLAKNIQYFGAGTRLSVL.

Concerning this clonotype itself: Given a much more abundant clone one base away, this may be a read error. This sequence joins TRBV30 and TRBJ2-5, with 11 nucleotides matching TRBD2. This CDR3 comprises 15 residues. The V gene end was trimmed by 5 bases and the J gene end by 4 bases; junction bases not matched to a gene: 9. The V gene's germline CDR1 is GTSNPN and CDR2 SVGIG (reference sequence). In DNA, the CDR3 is TGTGCCTGGGGTATTAGCGGGGGGGCTGCAGAGACCCAGTACTTC. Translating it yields CAWGISGGAAETQYF.

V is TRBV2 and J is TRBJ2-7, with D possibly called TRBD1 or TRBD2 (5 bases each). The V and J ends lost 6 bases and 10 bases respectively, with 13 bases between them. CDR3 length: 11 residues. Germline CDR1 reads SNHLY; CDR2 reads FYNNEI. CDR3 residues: CASRGELNQYF. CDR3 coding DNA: TGTGCCAGCAGGGGGGAGCTGAACCAGTACTTC.

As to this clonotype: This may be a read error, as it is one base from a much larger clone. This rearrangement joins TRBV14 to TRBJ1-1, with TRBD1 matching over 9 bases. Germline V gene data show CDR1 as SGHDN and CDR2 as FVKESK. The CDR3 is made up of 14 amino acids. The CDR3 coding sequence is TGTGCCAGCAGCCCGAACAGGGGGCCCACTGAAGCTTCCTTT. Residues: CASSPNRGPTEASF.

This CDR3 reads CSARDSDSTYEQYF. The CDR3 region has the DNA TGCAGTGCTAGAGATTCAGACAGCACCTACGAGCAGTACTTC. This chain links TRBV20-1 with TRBJ2-7, with D perhaps matching TRBD1 (5 bases). Germline CDR1 reads DFQATT; CDR2 reads SNEGSKA (reference sequence). Trimming took off 0 bases at V and 2 bases at J, with 11 bases between the two ends. This CDR3 region has 14 residues.

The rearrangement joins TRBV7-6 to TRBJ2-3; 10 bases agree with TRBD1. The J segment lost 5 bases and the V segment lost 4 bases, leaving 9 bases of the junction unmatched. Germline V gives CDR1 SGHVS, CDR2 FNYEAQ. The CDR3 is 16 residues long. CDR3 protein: CASSSTTGGWGDTQYF. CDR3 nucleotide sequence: TGTGCCAGCAGCTCGACGACAGGGGGCTGGGGAGATACGCAGTATTTT. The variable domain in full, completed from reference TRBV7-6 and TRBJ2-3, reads GAGVSQSPRYKVTKRGQDVALRCDPISGHVSLYWYRQALGQGPEFLTYFNYEAQQDKSGLPNDRFSAERPEGSISTLTIQRTEQRDSAMYRCASSSTTGGWGDTQYFGPGTRLTVL.

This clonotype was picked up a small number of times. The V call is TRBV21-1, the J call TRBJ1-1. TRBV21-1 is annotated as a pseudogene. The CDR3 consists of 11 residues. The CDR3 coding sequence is TGTGCCAGCAGCAAAGCAATGGGGGCTTTCTTT. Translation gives CASSKAMGAFF.

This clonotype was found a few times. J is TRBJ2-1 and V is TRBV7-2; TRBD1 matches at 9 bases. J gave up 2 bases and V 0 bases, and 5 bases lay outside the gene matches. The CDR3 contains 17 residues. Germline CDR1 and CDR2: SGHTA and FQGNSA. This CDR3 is CASSLAGRDRAYNEQFF. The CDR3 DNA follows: TGTGCCAGCAGCTTAGCAGGGAGGGACAGGGCCTACAATGAGCAGTTCTTC.

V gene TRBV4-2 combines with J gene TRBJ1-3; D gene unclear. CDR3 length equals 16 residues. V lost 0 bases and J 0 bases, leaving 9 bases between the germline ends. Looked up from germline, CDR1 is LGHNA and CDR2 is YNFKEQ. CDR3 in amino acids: CASSQDWRGSGNTIYF. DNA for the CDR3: TGTGCCAGCAGCCAAGATTGGCGGGGCTCTGGAAACACCATATATTTT.

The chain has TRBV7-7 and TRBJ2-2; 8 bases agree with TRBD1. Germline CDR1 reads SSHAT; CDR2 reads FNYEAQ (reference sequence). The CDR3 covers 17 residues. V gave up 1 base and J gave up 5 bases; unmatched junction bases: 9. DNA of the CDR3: TGTGCCAGCAGCTTAGAGGGACAGGTGGCGCGTACCGGGGAGCTGTTTTTT. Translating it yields CASSLEGQVARTGELFF.